Presented here are 10 T cell receptor beta chains from one specimen sequenced in a study of T cell responses to AZD1222 COVID-19 vaccine. This table comes from immunoSEQ multiplex PCR, and its TCRdb copy is limited to in-frame clones, with some not included. The table lists 140,000 to 150,000 clones, more than 85% of them singletons, with around 12% in the top ten. The sequencing used peripheral blood, collected after recovery from COVID-19. These receptors were taken from an adult who had recovered from COVID-19.

The J gene is TRBJ2-2, the V gene TRBV10-3; 14 bases are shared with TRBD2. Germline values: CDR1 ENHRY, CDR2 SYGVKD. The CDR3 spans 18 residues. The trim removed 7 bases at V and 4 bases at J, leaving 11 bases unmatched. CDR3 sequence (DNA): TGTGCCATCACGAAGGGACTAGCGGGAGTCGCGAGCACCGGGGAGCTGTTTTTT. Its translation is CAITKGLAGVASTGELFF.

Written as DNA, the CDR3 is TGTGCCAGTATCGACTTGGCCCGGACAGATACGCAGTATTTT. This gives the protein CASIDLARTDTQYF. The J gene is TRBJ2-3, the V gene TRBV19; no firm D call. The CDR3 runs 14 residues. The germline V and J ends were trimmed by 7 bases and 3 bases, with 14 bases remaining between them. Germline CDR1 reads LNHDA; CDR2 reads SQIVND (reference sequence).

J is TRBJ1-3 and V is TRBV6-6; TRBD1 might be the D (6 bases). The CDR3 is made up of 16 amino acids. Germline CDR1 reads MNHNY; CDR2 reads SVGAGI (reference sequence). With 6 bases removed from V and 0 bases from J, the gap between germline ends came to 15 bases. The CDR3 loop is CASSRYEGGSGNTIYF. CDR3 bases: TGTGCCAGCAGCCGATATGAGGGGGGCTCTGGAAACACCATATATTTT.

J is TRBJ2-1 and V is TRBV3-1 (or the pseudogene TRBV3-2); D might be TRBD2 (6 bases). In germline, CDR1 is LGHDT, CDR2 YNNKEL (reference sequence). CDR3 size: 14 residues. Trimming shortened V by 2 bases and J by 5 bases, and 10 bases separated the two germline ends. This CDR3 is CASSQRERNNEQFF. The CDR3 region has the DNA TGTGCCAGCAGCCAACGGGAGAGGAACAATGAGCAGTTCTTC.

Written as DNA, the CDR3 is TGTGCCAGCAGTTTAGGTCTAGCGGGGTTTAGCACAGATACGCAGTATTTT. Its protein product is CASSLGLAGFSTDTQYF. The gene calls are TRBV27 and TRBJ2-3; 9 nucleotides line up with TRBD2. CDR1 is MNHEY and CDR2 is SMNVEV in the germline V gene (reference sequence). Germline trimming cut 2 bases from V and 0 bases from J; bases unmatched to any gene: 6. CDR3 size: 17 residues.

This clone was seen only once. The V call is TRBV5-6, the J call TRBJ1-1; 9 bases align to TRBD1. The germline V gene encodes CDR1 SGHDT and CDR2 YYEEEE. The CDR3 has 16 residues. V was clipped by 0 bases and J by 0 bases; unmatched bases: 3. CDR3 region: CASSLVTGGMNTEAFF. The CDR3 region has the DNA TGTGCCAGCAGCTTGGTGACAGGGGGGATGAACACTGAAGCTTTCTTT.

The CDR3 DNA follows: TGTGCCAGTAGTCCGGCTGCGTCCCATCGGGGGGAGCTGTTTTTT. Translating it yields CASSPAASHRGELFF. The rearrangement joins TRBV19 to TRBJ2-2; D not resolved. The CDR3 loop spans 15 amino acids. V was shortened by 5 bases and J by 8 bases, with 18 bases between the two germline ends. Germline V gives CDR1 LNHDA, CDR2 SQIVND (reference sequence).

CDR3 sequence (DNA): TGCGCCAGCAGCTTGGAAAGGGGACAGGGAAGGTCACCCCTCCACTTT. This translates into CASSLERGQGRSPLHF. V usage is TRBV5-1 and J usage is TRBJ1-6; 9 bases are a match to TRBD1. The CDR3 runs to 16 residues. The germline CDR1 and CDR2 sequences are SGHRS and YFSETQ. The trim removed 0 bases at V and 10 bases at J, leaving 8 bases unmatched.

This clone was picked up one time. The rearrangement links TRBV27 to TRBJ2-3, with a tentative D call TRBD2 (6 bases). The CDR3 runs to 17 residues. Germline V CDR1 and CDR2: MNHEY, SMNVEV (reference sequence). V lost 0 bases to trimming and J lost 1 base, with 14 bases between them. The CDR3 is CASSLSAFGEGTDTQYF. The CDR3, as DNA: TGTGCCAGCAGTTTATCGGCCTTCGGGGAGGGCACAGATACGCAGTATTTT.

The chain is built from TRBV9 and TRBJ1-4; tentatively, D is TRBD1 (5 bases). The ends were cut back, 2 bases at V and 8 bases at J, with 19 bases in the middle. The CDR3 has 16 amino acids. Germline assignment: CDR1 SGDLS and CDR2 YYNGEE. This CDR3 reads CASSVVGEGSSEKLFF. DNA of the CDR3: TGTGCCAGCAGCGTTGTAGGAGAGGGGTCGTCGGAAAAACTGTTTTTT.